Listed below are T cell receptor beta chains from one sample, sequenced in a study of blood T cell repertoires in COVID-19. The table came from immunoSEQ multiplex PCR; TCRdb's copy has only in-frame clones and leaves some out. The table lists roughly 43,000 clones, about 89% of them singletons. Sample: peripheral blood. These receptors originate from a human donor in a cohort sampled during active COVID-19. Each CDR3 is given with its conserved first and last residue.

j_call | v_call | cdr3_aa
TRBJ2-1 | TRBV6-1 | CASSELSGGYNEQFF
TRBJ2-3 | TRBV6-4 | CATRLKPSVTSGSTDTQYF
TRBJ1-2 | TRBV29-1 | CSVGVTGSGGYTF
TRBJ2-1 | TRBV30 | CAYLPATGVTYNEQFF
TRBJ2-3 | TRBV24-1 | CATSDFVGGTDTQYF
TRBJ2-6 | TRBV7-9 | CASSSQGTGANVLTF
TRBJ1-5 | TRBV30 | CAWSSKTGGMGPQHF
TRBJ2-6 | TRBV6-2/TRBV6-3 | CASSREKNSGANVLTF
TRBJ2-3 | TRBV7-5 | CVRSPLGLAGGTSTDTQYF
TRBJ2-1 | TRBV9 | CASSPGGGSTSEQFF
TRBJ1-5 | TRBV19 | CASTATGTSNQPQHF
TRBJ2-7 | TRBV7-9 | CASSLGGQGGYEQYF
TRBJ2-7 | TRBV5-1 | CASSQPGLAYEQYF
TRBJ2-7 | TRBV2 | CATQRGIYEQYF
TRBJ1-2 | TRBV3-1/TRBV3-2 | CASSQGGFGYTF
TRBJ2-7 | TRBV7-9 | CASSNRDRGGYEQYF
TRBJ2-7 | TRBV6-5 | CASSTGTSGYEQYF
TRBJ2-7 | TRBV7-2 | CASSNGQGVFGQYF
TRBJ2-7 | TRBV28 | CASTVDSSYEQYF
TRBJ1-1 | TRBV7-9 | CASSLDVSNTEAFF
TRBJ2-1 | TRBV9 | CASSVESGGGAHEQFF
TRBJ2-5 | TRBV6-5 | CASSYPIRGNQVTQYF
TRBJ2-1 | TRBV5-1 | CASSLRGLAGGSYNEQFF
TRBJ2-7 | TRBV5-5 | CASRPPGTYEQYF
TRBJ1-2 | TRBV5-5 | CASSSGGADGYTF
TRBJ2-5 | TRBV7-6 | CASSEQGALIKTQYF
TRBJ2-7 | TRBV5-1 | CASSLNSGGISYEQYF
TRBJ1-2 | TRBV27 | CASSLSNGQGYGYTF
TRBJ2-5 | TRBV6-5 | CASSYLGQGQTQYF
TRBJ1-2 | TRBV27 | CASSLSSGGIPYGYTF
TRBJ2-7 | TRBV30 | CAWSLPQGAKYEQYF
TRBJ1-1 | TRBV7-9 | CASSFGQGARTEAFF
TRBJ2-6 | TRBV6-4 | CASRASGANVLTF
TRBJ1-1 | TRBV9 | CASSVDGVNTEAFF
TRBJ2-1 | TRBV7-2 | CASSDRGRAYNEQFF
TRBJ1-5 | TRBV6-5 | CASSWTGSNQPQHF
TRBJ2-1 | TRBV5-1 | CASSSQGFPYNEQFF
TRBJ2-7 | TRBV5-1 | CASSLGSGKAYEQYF
TRBJ2-7 | TRBV5-4 | CASSLGPAETYEQYF
TRBJ2-1 | TRBV20-1 | CSASSRGVIGEQFF
TRBJ2-2 | TRBV7-3 | CASSPRTSAGELFF